This T cell receptor beta chain derives from a study of breast tumors, draining lymph nodes, adjacent tissues. TCRdb redid the calling of the multiplex PCR reads with MiXCR, one entry per CDR3 protein. This sample has approximately 250,000 distinct CDR3 sequences, with less than 40% found just once. Study-wide points: Tumors had less TCR diversity than lymph nodes, more than nontumor tissue. Data fit most tumor T cells coming from lymph node, expanding in tumor. Data only fit, rather than demonstrated, lymph node origin of most tumor T cells.

This clonotype has ten or more counts. The antigen remains unidentified. Axillary draining lymph nodes of breast cancer patients supplied the node samples. With 5 bases clipped from V and 4 bases from J, the junction kept 17 bases outside the gene matches. The CDR3 totals 18 residues. In germline, CDR1 is KGHDR, CDR2 SFDVKD. The clonotype was recovered from a female donor with breast cancer. Some clones in this sample may be carry-over from other donors' samples. The rearrangement links TRBV24-1 to TRBJ1-2; 8 bases fit TRBD1. The sample taken for sequencing was axillary lymph node tissue. CDR3 bases: TGTGCCACCAGTGCCTACGGTGGGACAGGAGACGATCCCTATGGCTACACCTTC. It yields the protein CATSAYGGTGDDPYGYTF.